Listed here are 20 T cell receptor beta chains from one sample, sequenced in a study of a mutant IDH1 vaccine in newly diagnosed glioma. The table came from immunoSEQ multiplex PCR; TCRdb's copy has only in-frame clones and leaves some out. The sample has around 56,000 clones, roughly 81% seen once; the top ten hold about 8.1%. Time point of the sample: week 23, last vaccination. In every dose of vaccine, 300 ug of mutant IDH1 20-mer peptide was given alongside topical imiquimod. No antigens are known for them. The material was PBMCs, obtained from a glioma patient whose treatment included an IDH1 peptide vaccine. Source of these receptors: a woman aged 35 to 49 with glioma. Some clones in this sample may be carry-over from other donors' samples.

This clone was counted between two and nine times. The genes are TRBV4-1 and TRBJ1-5, with D tentatively TRBD1 (5 bases). Germline V gene data show CDR1 as MGHRA and CDR2 as YSYEKL. With 1 base removed from V and 8 bases from J, the gap between germline ends came to 15 bases. There are 15 residues in the CDR3. CDR3 in amino acids: CASSQADLMGEPQHF. The CDR3 DNA sequence: TGCGCCAGCAGCCAAGCAGACCTCATGGGGGAGCCCCAGCATTTT.

This clone has a handful of counts. This chain connects TRBV2 to TRBJ1-1; D ambiguous. Germline values: CDR1 SNHLY, CDR2 FYNNEI. This CDR3 is 13 amino acids long. Trimming stripped 4 bases from V and 0 bases from J, with 6 bases between. The CDR3 here is CASSVKMNTEAFF. The CDR3 region has the DNA TGTGCCAGCAGTGTGAAGATGAACACTGAAGCTTTCTTT.

A single count supports this clone. This same CDR3 is encoded by further DNA sequences in the sample. The chain has TRBV6-1 and TRBJ1-2; tentatively, D is TRBD1 (6 bases). This CDR3 region has 13 residues. CDR1 is MNHNS and CDR2 is SASEGT in the germline V gene. Trimming took 6 bases from V and 6 from J, leaving 14 bases between them. The DNA for the CDR3 is TGTGCCAGCAGCTTACAGGGTGGGGATGGCTACACCTTC. It translates to CASSLQGGDGYTF.

The gene calls are TRBV5-8 and TRBJ2-7; 7 positions agree with TRBD1. The CDR3 length is 14 residues. From germline, CDR1 is SGHTS and CDR2 YDEGEE. The junction had 4 bases not matched to a gene; V was cut back by 1 base and J by 3 bases. Here the CDR3 DNA reads TGTGCCAGCAGCTTGCGACAGGGATTCTACGAGCAGTACTTC. Protein sequence: CASSLRQGFYEQYF. Full variable domain (outside the CDR3, taken from reference TRBV5-8 and TRBJ2-7): EAGVTQSPTHLIKTRGQQATLRCSPISGHTSVYWYQQALGLGLQFLLWYDEGEERNRGNFPPRFSGRQFPNYSSELNVNALELEDSALYLCASSLRQGFYEQYFGPGTRLTVT.

J is TRBJ1-6 and V is TRBV7-2; 7 bases fit TRBD1. The CDR3 is 14 amino acids. Per the germline V gene, CDR1 is SGHTA and CDR2 is FQGNSA. The V gene end was trimmed by 3 bases and the J gene end by 6 bases; junction bases not matched to a gene: 2. CDR3 sequence reads: CASSLTGSNSPLHF. The CDR3 DNA reads as TGTGCCAGCAGCTTGACAGGGTCTAATTCACCCCTCCACTTT.

The chain recombines TRBV7-8 with TRBJ2-3, with TRBD1 matching 11 bases. J lost 5 bases, V lost 7 bases, and 5 bases had no gene match. There are 14 residues in the CDR3. CDR1 is SGHVS, CDR2 FQNEAQ, per germline. CDR3 loop: CASTGTGGGDTQYF. The CDR3 bases are TGTGCCAGCACGGGGACAGGGGGAGGAGATACGCAGTATTTT.

The rearrangement joins TRBV10-1 to TRBJ2-1; unclear D gene. V gave up 4 bases and J gave up 7 bases, with 14 bases separating them. Germline CDR1 is WNHNN and CDR2 is SYGVQD (reference sequence). CDR3 length: 14 amino acids. The CDR3 region is CASSVGQVGNEQFF. CDR3 DNA: TGCGCCAGCAGTGTGGGCCAGGTTGGGAATGAGCAGTTCTTC.

CDR3: CASSLMGGEDEQYF. The CDR3 nucleotides are TGTGCCAGCAGCTTGATGGGGGGCGAGGACGAGCAGTACTTC. This rearrangement joins TRBV5-6 to TRBJ2-7; D may be TRBD1 or TRBD2 (6 bases each). The CDR3 consists of 14 residues. V dropped 1 base and J dropped 5 bases, with 13 bases sitting between them. Germline CDR1 reads SGHDT; CDR2 reads YYEEEE. Drawing the rest from reference TRBV5-6 and TRBJ2-7, the complete variable domain is DAGVTQSPTHLIKTRGQQVTLRCSPKSGHDTVSWYQQALGQGPQFIFQYYEEEERQRGNFPDRFSGHQFPNYSSELNVNALLLGDSALYLCASSLMGGEDEQYFGPGTRLTVT.

The chain links TRBV27 to TRBJ2-7, with TRBD1 identical over 9 bases. With V trimmed by 9 bases and J by 1 base, 7 bases remained unmatched. In germline, CDR1 is MNHEY, CDR2 SMNVEV (reference sequence). The length of the CDR3 is 14 residues. CDR3: CASKPGTGSYEQYF. The CDR3 nucleotides are TGTGCCAGTAAGCCCGGGACAGGGTCCTACGAGCAGTACTTC.

The CDR3 nucleotides are TGTGCCAGCAGTTACGGTGGGACGGCCGGTGGGGAGCTGTTTTTT. Its protein is CASSYGGTAGGELFF. V and J are TRBV6-5 and TRBJ2-2; D tentatively fits TRBD1 or TRBD2 (5 bases each). Germline lookup yields CDR1 MNHEY and CDR2 SVGAGI. V was cut by 2 bases and J by 8 bases, with 15 bases left in between. This CDR3 is built from 15 residues.

This sequence joins TRBV7-9 and TRBJ1-5, with 12 nucleotides matching TRBD1. The CDR3 spans 16 residues. V gave up 5 bases and J gave up 7 bases; unmatched junction bases: 9. In germline, CDR1 is SEHNR, CDR2 FQNEAQ (reference sequence). As DNA, the CDR3 is TGTGCCAGCAGCGGCAAGGGACAGGGGGCTAGGCAGCCCCAGCATTTT. Its protein product is CASSGKGQGARQPQHF.

This clone has just a few counts. The CDR3 DNA sequence: TGTGCCAGCAGCTTAGGGGACAGGGGACTCAGGCGTGATGAAGCTTTCTTT. Protein: CASSLGDRGLRRDEAFF. The rearrangement joins TRBV7-9 to TRBJ1-1; 10 bases align to TRBD1. The CDR3 consists of 17 residues. V was pared by 1 base and J by 7 bases, with 12 bases of the junction left unmatched. Germline CDR1 reads SEHNR; CDR2 reads FQNEAQ (reference sequence).

The chain uses TRBV7-9 and TRBJ2-2; 14 bases map to TRBD2. The J segment lost 1 base and the V segment lost 5 bases, leaving 6 bases of the junction unmatched. CDR1 and CDR2 (germline): SEHNR, FQNEAQ (reference sequence). This CDR3 is built from 18 residues. CDR3 sequence: CASSPGLAGGKNTGELFF. CDR3 coding DNA: TGTGCCAGCAGCCCTGGACTAGCGGGGGGAAAGAACACCGGGGAGCTGTTTTTT.

This clone was detected a few times. The rearrangement uses TRBV5-1 and TRBJ2-5; TRBD1 matches 11 bases. The CDR3 length is 15 residues. J was trimmed by 4 bases and V by 4 bases; bases with no gene match: 6. Per the germline V gene, CDR1 is SGHRS and CDR2 is YFSETQ. The CDR3 loop is CASSRGTGGRETQYF. The CDR3 nucleotides are TGCGCCAGCAGCCGAGGGACAGGGGGTAGAGAGACCCAGTACTTC.

The chain has TRBV7-9 and TRBJ1-1; 7 bases fit TRBD1. This CDR3 is 13 amino acids long. The V gene's germline CDR1 is SEHNR and CDR2 FQNEAQ (reference sequence). The trim removed 1 base at V and 7 bases at J, leaving 3 bases unmatched. CDR3 sequence reads: CASSLVAGGEAFF. DNA of the CDR3: TGTGCCAGCAGCTTAGTGGCAGGGGGTGAAGCTTTCTTT.

The genes are TRBV2 and TRBJ1-1, with TRBD1 matching 11 bases. Germline lookup yields CDR1 SNHLY and CDR2 FYNNEI. The CDR3 extends over 14 amino acids. The V segment lost 6 bases and the J segment 4 bases; nucleotides outside the gene matches: 4. CDR3: CASRGTGGGTEAFF. CDR3 bases: TGTGCCAGCAGGGGGACAGGGGGAGGCACTGAAGCTTTCTTT.

The V and J genes are TRBV6-5 and TRBJ2-7, with D possibly being TRBD1 (7 bases). Trimming pared 7 bases from V and 2 bases from J, leaving 15 bases between. Germline V gene data show CDR1 as MNHEY and CDR2 as SVGAGI. CDR3 size: 14 residues. The CDR3 protein is CASNEAGQTYEQYF. The CDR3 DNA sequence: TGTGCCAGCAACGAGGCGGGACAGACCTACGAGCAGTACTTC.

The chain recombines TRBV9 with TRBJ2-1; a possible D gene is TRBD2 (6 bases). Germline CDR1 reads SGDLS; CDR2 reads YYNGEE. The CDR3 contains 14 residues. Trimming pared 4 bases from V and 3 bases from J, leaving 11 bases between. DNA of the CDR3: TGTGCCAGCAGCACCCGGGACTTCTACAATGAGCAGTTCTTC. Its protein product is CASSTRDFYNEQFF. The full variable domain, completed using reference TRBV9 and TRBJ2-1, is DSGVTQTPKHLITATGQRVTLRCSPRSGDLSVYWYQQSLDQGLQFLIQYYNGEERAKGNILERFSAQQFPDLHSELNLSSLELGDSALYFCASSTRDFYNEQFFGPGTRLTVL.

J is TRBJ2-1 and V is TRBV10-3; TRBD2 matches 7 bases. Germline CDR1 is ENHRY and CDR2 is SYGVKD. The CDR3 totals 14 residues. The CDR3: CAFGSGVGYNEQFF. The CDR3 DNA reads TGTGCTTTCGGGAGCGGGGTAGGGTACAATGAGCAGTTCTTC.

This sequence joins TRBV12-5 and TRBJ1-2, with a weak D call TRBD1 (5 bases). The germline V gene has CDR1 LGHNT and CDR2 FRNRAP. V dropped 4 bases and J dropped 8 bases, with 14 bases sitting between them. This CDR3 is 13 amino acids long. The CDR3 reads CASGSAQWGGYTF. CDR3 in DNA: TGTGCTAGTGGTTCCGCCCAGTGGGGGGGCTACACCTTC. Supplemented by reference TRBV12-5 and TRBJ1-2, the full variable domain reads DARVTQTPRHKVTEMGQEVTMRCQPILGHNTVFWYRQTMMQGLELLAYFRNRAPLDDSGMPKDRFSAEMPDATLATLKIQPSEPRDSAVYFCASGSAQWGGYTFGSGTRLTVV.